This T cell receptor (beta chain) was recorded in a study of T cell responses to AZD1222 COVID-19 vaccine. General study points: Compared with day 0, the breadth and depth of the Spike-specific TCR repertoire rose significantly after two doses of AZD1222.

Note on this clone: No antigen is known for it.

Assay: immunoSEQ multiplex PCR; the TCRdb copy retains only in-frame clones and omits some. The sample gives 180,000 or so clones, approximately 90% of which show up once; around 3% is in the top ten. The source is an adult in good health. The sequencing here drew on peripheral blood, taken on day 0 of AZD1222 vaccination.

CDR3 coding DNA: TGCGCCAGCAGAACCGGGACTTCTCCGCAAGAGCAGTACTTC. Protein: CASRTGTSPQEQYF. This chain uses TRBV5-1 with TRBJ2-7, with a tentative D call TRBD2 (6 bases). The CDR3 totals 14 residues. From germline, CDR1 is SGHRS and CDR2 YFSETQ. V dropped 5 bases and J dropped 7 bases, with 19 bases sitting between them.